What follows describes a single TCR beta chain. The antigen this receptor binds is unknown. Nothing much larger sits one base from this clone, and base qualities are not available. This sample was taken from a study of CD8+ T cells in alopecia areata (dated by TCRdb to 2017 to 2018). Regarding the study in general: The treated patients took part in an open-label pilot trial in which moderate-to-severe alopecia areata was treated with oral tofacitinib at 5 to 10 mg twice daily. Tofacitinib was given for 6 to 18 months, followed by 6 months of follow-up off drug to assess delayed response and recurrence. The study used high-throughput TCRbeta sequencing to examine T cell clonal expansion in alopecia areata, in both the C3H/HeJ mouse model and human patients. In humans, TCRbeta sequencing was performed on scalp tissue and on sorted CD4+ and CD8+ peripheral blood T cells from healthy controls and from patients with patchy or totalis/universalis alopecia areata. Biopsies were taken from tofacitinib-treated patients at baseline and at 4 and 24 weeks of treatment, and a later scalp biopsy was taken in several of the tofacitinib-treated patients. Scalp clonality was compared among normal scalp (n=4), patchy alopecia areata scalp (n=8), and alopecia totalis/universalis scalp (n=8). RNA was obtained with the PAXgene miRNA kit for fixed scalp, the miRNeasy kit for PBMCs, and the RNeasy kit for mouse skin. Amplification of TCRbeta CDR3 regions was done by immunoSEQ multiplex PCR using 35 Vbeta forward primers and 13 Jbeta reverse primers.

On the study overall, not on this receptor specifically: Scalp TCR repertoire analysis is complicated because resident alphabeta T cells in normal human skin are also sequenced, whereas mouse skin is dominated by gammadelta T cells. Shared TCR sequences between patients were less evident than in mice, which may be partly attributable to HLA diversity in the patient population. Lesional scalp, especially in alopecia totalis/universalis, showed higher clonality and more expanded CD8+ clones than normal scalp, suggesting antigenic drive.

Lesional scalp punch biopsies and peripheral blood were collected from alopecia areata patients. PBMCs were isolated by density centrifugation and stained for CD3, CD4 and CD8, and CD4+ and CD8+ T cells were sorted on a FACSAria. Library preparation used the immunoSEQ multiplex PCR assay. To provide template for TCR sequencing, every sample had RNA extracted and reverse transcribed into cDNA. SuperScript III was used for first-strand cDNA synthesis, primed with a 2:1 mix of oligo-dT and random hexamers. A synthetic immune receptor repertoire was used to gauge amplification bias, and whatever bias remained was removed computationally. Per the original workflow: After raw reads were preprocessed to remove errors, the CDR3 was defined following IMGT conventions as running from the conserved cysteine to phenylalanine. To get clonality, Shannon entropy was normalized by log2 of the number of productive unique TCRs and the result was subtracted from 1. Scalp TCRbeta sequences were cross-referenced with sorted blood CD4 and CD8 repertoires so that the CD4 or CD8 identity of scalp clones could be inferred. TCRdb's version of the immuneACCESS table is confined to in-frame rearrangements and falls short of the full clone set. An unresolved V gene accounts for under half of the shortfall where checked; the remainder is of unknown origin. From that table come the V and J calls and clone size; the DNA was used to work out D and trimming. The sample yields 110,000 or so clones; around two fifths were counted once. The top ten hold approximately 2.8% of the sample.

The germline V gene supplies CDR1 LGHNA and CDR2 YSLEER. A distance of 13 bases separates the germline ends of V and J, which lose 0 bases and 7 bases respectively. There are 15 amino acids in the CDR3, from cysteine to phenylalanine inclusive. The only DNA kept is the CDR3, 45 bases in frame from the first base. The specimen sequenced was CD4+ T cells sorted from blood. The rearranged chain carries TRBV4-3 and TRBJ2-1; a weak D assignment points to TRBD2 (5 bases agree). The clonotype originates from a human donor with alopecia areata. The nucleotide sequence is TGCGCCAGCAGCCAAGAGGGCTCCCGGAGGAATGAGCAGTTCTTC. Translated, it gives CASSQEGSRRNEQFF.